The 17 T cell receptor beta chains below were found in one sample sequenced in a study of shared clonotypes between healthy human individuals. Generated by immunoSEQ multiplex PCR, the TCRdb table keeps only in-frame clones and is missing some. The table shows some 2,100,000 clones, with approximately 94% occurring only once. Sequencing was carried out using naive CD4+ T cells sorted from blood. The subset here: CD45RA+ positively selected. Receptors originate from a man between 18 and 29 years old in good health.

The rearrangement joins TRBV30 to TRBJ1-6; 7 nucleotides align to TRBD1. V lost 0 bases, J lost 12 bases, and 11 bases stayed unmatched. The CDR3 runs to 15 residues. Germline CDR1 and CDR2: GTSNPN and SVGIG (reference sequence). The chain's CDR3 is CAWSVQSLTGLPLHF. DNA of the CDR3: TGTGCCTGGAGTGTTCAGTCCCTGACAGGGCTACCCCTCCACTTT.

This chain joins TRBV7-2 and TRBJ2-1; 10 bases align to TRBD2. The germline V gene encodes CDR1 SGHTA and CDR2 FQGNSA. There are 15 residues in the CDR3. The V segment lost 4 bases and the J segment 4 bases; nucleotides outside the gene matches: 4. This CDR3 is CASSSLAGVYNEQFF. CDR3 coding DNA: TGTGCCAGCAGCTCTCTAGCGGGAGTATACAATGAGCAGTTCTTC.

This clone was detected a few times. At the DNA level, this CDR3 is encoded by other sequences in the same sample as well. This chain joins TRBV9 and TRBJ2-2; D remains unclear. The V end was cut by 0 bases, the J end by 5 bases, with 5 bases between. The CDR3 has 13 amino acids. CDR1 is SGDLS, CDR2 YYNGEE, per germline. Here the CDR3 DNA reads TGTGCCAGCAGCGTAGTAGGGACCGGGGAGCTGTTTTTT. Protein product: CASSVVGTGELFF.

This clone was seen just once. The DNA for the CDR3 is TGTGCCAGCTCAACGACTGAGAACTATGGCTACACCTTC. Protein sequence: CASSTTENYGYTF. This chain links TRBV18 with TRBJ1-2, with no clear D. The CDR3 spans 13 residues. Germline CDR1 and CDR2: KGHSH and LQKENI. V lost 5 bases to trimming and J lost 2 bases, with 9 bases between them.

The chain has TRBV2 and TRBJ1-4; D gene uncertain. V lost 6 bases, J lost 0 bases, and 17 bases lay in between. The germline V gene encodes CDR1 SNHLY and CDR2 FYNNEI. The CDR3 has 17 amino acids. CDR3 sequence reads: CASRSEARPTTNEKLFF. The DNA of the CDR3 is TGTGCCAGCAGGTCGGAGGCAAGACCAACAACTAATGAAAAACTGTTTTTT.

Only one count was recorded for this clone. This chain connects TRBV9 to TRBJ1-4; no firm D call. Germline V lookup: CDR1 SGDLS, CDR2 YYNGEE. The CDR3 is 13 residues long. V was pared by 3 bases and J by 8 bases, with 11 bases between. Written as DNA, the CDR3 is TGTGCCAGCAGCGCCCTCATCGGAGAAAAACTGTTTTTT. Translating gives CASSALIGEKLFF.

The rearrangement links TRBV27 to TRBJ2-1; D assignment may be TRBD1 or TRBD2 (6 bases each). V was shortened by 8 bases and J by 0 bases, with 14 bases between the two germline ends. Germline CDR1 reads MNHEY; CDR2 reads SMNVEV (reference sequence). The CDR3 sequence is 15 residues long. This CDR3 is CASSRGGSSYNEQFF. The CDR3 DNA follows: TGTGCCAGCTCTAGAGGGGGGAGCTCCTACAATGAGCAGTTCTTC.

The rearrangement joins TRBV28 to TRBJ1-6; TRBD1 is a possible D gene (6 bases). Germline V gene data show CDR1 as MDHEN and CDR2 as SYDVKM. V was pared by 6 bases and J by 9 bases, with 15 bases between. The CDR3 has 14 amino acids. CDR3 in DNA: TGTGCCAGCAGGAAGGGGGGTTGGGGTTCACCCCTCCACTTT. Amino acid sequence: CASRKGGWGSPLHF.

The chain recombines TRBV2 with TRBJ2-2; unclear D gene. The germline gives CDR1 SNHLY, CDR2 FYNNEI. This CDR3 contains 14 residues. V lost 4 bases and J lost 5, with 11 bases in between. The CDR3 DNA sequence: TGTGCCAGCAGTGTGGAGACAATAACCGGGGAGCTGTTTTTT. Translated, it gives CASSVETITGELFF.

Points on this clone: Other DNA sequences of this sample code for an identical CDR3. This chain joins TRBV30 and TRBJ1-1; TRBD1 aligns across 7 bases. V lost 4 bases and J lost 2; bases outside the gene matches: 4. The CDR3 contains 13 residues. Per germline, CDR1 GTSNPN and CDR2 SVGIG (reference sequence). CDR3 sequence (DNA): TGTGCCTGGACCCGGGACAGAAACACTGAAGCTTTCTTT. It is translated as CAWTRDRNTEAFF.

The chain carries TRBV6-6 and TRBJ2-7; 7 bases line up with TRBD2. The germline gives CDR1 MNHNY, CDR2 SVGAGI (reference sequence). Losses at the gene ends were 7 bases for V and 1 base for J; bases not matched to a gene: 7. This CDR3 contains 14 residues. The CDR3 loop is CASTNGGSSYEQYF. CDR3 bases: TGTGCCAGCACCAACGGGGGGTCGTCCTACGAGCAGTACTTC.

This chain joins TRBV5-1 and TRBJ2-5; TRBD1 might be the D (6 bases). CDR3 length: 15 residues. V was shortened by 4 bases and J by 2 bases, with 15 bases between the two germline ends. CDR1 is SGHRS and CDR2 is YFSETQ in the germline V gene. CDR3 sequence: CASSPSWGQQETQYF. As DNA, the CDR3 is TGCGCCAGCAGCCCCTCTTGGGGACAACAAGAGACCCAGTACTTC.

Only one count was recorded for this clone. The CDR3 spells CASSSGDRGAYGYTF. The CDR3, as DNA: TGCGCCAGCAGCTCCGGGGACAGGGGTGCCTATGGCTACACCTTC. The rearrangement uses TRBV4-1 and TRBJ1-2, with 10 bases that match TRBD1. There are 15 residues in the CDR3. Trimming at V came to 5 bases and at J to 4 bases, leaving 7 bases not matched to a gene. Germline V lookup: CDR1 MGHRA, CDR2 YSYEKL.

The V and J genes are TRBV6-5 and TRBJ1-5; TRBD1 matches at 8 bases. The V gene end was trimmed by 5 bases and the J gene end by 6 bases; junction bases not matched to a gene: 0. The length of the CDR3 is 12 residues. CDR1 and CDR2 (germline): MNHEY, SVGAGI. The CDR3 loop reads CASSDRGQPQHF. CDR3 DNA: TGTGCCAGCAGTGACAGGGGTCAGCCCCAGCATTTT.

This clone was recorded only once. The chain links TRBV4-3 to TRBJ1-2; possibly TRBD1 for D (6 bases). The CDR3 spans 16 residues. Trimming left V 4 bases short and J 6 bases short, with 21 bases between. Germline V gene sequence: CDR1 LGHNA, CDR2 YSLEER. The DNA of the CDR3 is TGCGCCAGCAGCCTCCTCTACCAGGGGTTCTTAGATGGCTACACCTTC. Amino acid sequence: CASSLLYQGFLDGYTF.

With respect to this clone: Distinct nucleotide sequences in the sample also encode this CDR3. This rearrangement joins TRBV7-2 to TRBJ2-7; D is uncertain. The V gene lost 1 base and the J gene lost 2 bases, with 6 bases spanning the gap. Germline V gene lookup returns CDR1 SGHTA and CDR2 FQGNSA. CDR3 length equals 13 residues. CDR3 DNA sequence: TGTGCCAGCAGCTTAGAAGTAACCTACGAGCAGTACTTC. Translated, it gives CASSLEVTYEQYF.

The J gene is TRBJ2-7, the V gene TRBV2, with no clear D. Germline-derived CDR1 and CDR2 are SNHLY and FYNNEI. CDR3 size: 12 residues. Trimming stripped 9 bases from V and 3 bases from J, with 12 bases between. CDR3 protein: CASRASLYEQYF. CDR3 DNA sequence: TGTGCCAGTAGGGCCTCCCTCTACGAGCAGTACTTC.